Shown below are 29 T cell receptor beta chains from a single sample sequenced in a study of human T cells and chemical hapten exposure. TCRdb redid the calling of the RACE reads with MiXCR, one entry per CDR3 protein. The sample lists about 130,000 distinct CDR3 sequences; about 8.2% were seen once. Indicated time point: healthy volunteer bleed at 2 weeks. The total RNA was obtained from whole blood that was not fractionated. The sample consisted of whole blood. The receptor source for this set is a male donor in good health. Some clones in this sample may be carry-over from other donors' samples.

This clonotype occurred a few times. The genes are TRBV4-3 and TRBJ2-1; 7 nucleotides line up with TRBD1. Germline-derived CDR1 and CDR2 are LGHNA and YSLEER. CDR3 length equals 15 residues. The trim removed 2 bases at V and 7 bases at J, leaving 8 bases unmatched. CDR3 region: CASSQRPRQGNEQFF. For the CDR3, the DNA is TGCGCCAGCAGCCAACGTCCGCGACAGGGTAATGAGCAGTTCTTC.

This clonotype was observed at least ten times. This chain joins TRBV4-3 and TRBJ2-1, with D hard to call. Trimming left V 0 bases short and J 5 bases short, with 17 bases between. CDR1 is LGHNA, CDR2 YSLEER, per germline. The CDR3 is 17 amino acids. CDR3: CASSQDERTELHNEQFF. In nucleotides, the CDR3 is TGCGCCAGCAGCCAAGATGAGAGGACGGAGCTACACAATGAGCAGTTCTTC.

Only one count was recorded for this clonotype. The chain links TRBV4-1 to TRBJ2-2; TRBD2 aligns across 12 bases. The CDR3 extends over 17 amino acids. The ends lost 2 bases at V and 5 bases at J; junction bases unmatched: 6. Germline V gene lookup returns CDR1 MGHRA and CDR2 YSYEKL. For the CDR3, the DNA is TGCGCCAGCAGCCAACGACTAGCGGGAGCACGGACCGGGGAGCTGTTTTTT. It is translated as CASSQRLAGARTGELFF.

This clonotype was seen a handful of times. The chain is built from TRBV7-9 and TRBJ1-1; 7 bases line up with TRBD1. Germline assignment: CDR1 SEHNR and CDR2 FQNEAQ (reference sequence). The junction had 6 bases not matched to a gene; V was cut back by 2 bases and J by 6 bases. CDR3 length: 14 residues. The chain's CDR3 is CASSLQGGLSEAFF. The CDR3 nucleotides are TGTGCCAGCAGCTTACAGGGGGGGCTGTCTGAAGCTTTCTTT. Full variable domain (outside the CDR3, taken from reference TRBV7-9 and TRBJ1-1): DTGVSQNPRHKITKRGQNVTFRCDPISEHNRLYWYRQTLGQGPEFLTYFQNEAQLEKSRLLSDRFSAERPKGSFSTLEIQRTEQGDSAMYLCASSLQGGLSEAFFGQGTRLTVV.

At least ten counts were recorded for this clonotype. The chain links TRBV5-1 to TRBJ2-7; D is possibly TRBD1 (5 bases). CDR1 is SGHRS, CDR2 YFSETQ, per germline. The germline V and J ends were trimmed by 0 bases and 3 bases, with 7 bases remaining between them. The CDR3 is made up of 13 amino acids. CDR3 region: CASSLAQDYEQYF. The CDR3 coding sequence is TGCGCCAGCAGCTTGGCACAGGACTACGAGCAGTACTTC.

This clonotype was observed at least ten times. The chain uses TRBV4-3 and TRBJ1-2, with D unclear. V lost 0 bases, J lost 4 bases, and 12 bases lay in between. The CDR3 loop spans 15 amino acids. CDR1 is LGHNA, CDR2 YSLEER, per germline. The CDR3 nucleotides are TGCGCCAGCAGCCAAGATAGTAGGTCCGTCTATGGCTACACCTTC. Encoded protein: CASSQDSRSVYGYTF.

Ten or more counts support this clonotype. This chain connects TRBV5-1 to TRBJ1-4; D call uncertain. The CDR3 extends over 15 amino acids. Trimming left V 0 bases short and J 4 bases short, with 10 bases between. The germline gives CDR1 SGHRS, CDR2 YFSETQ. In DNA, the CDR3 is TGCGCCAGCAGCTTGGTGGGGTTAGGTAATGAAAAACTGTTTTTT. Translated: CASSLVGLGNEKLFF.

Ten or more counts support this clonotype. The gene calls are TRBV6-1 and TRBJ2-1; D possibly uses TRBD1 or TRBD2 (5 bases each). Trimming removed 6 bases from V and 10 bases from J, with 10 bases in between. This CDR3 has 11 amino acids. Per germline, CDR1 MNHNS and CDR2 SASEGT. The CDR3 region is CASSLRDEQFF. CDR3 nucleotides: TGTGCCAGCAGCCTCCGGGACGAGCAGTTCTTC.

The table lists this clonotype with many counts. The genes are TRBV3-1 and TRBJ1-1; 7 positions agree with TRBD1. J lost 5 bases, V lost 0 bases, and 0 bases had no gene match. Germline V gene data show CDR1 as LGHDT and CDR2 as YNNKEL (reference sequence). The CDR3 is 13 residues long. The CDR3 DNA reads TGTGCCAGCAGCCAAGACAGGGGGACTGAAGCTTTCTTT. It translates to CASSQDRGTEAFF.

The CDR3 sequence is CAWKSSGHSNTEAFF. For the CDR3, the DNA is TGTGCCTGGAAGAGTTCGGGACACTCGAACACTGAAGCTTTCTTT. The V call is TRBV30, the J call TRBJ1-1; D is possibly TRBD1 (6 bases). V dropped 4 bases and J dropped 1 base, with 16 bases sitting between them. CDR3 length equals 15 residues. The germline V gene encodes CDR1 GTSNPN and CDR2 SVGIG (reference sequence).

The gene calls are TRBV10-3 and TRBJ2-1; the match to TRBD2 covers 7 bases. This CDR3 has 15 residues. Trimming at V came to 2 bases and at J to 5 bases, leaving 6 bases not matched to a gene. From germline, CDR1 is ENHRY and CDR2 SYGVKD. CDR3 DNA: TGTGCCATCAGTGAGACTAGCGCGGGTAACAATGAGCAGTTCTTC. It encodes CAISETSAGNNEQFF.

V gene TRBV3-1 combines with J gene TRBJ2-7; 10 positions match TRBD2. The germline gives CDR1 LGHDT, CDR2 YNNKEL (reference sequence). Trimming cost V 4 bases and J 3 bases; bases outside gene matches: 6. This CDR3 is 15 amino acids long. The CDR3, as DNA: TGTGCCAGCAGCCCCGGACTAGCGGCGAACTACGAGCAGTACTTC. It specifies CASSPGLAANYEQYF.

This clonotype was seen a handful of times. The rearrangement uses TRBV14 and TRBJ2-4; D call uncertain. The germline gives CDR1 SGHDN, CDR2 FVKESK. Trimming left V 4 bases short and J 13 bases short, with 14 bases between. This CDR3 has 12 amino acids. The CDR3 spells CASSPPGGGQYF. The CDR3 bases are TGTGCCAGCAGCCCCCCGGGTGGCGGACAGTACTTC.

This clonotype turned up a few times. The chain employs TRBV6-1 and TRBJ2-2; no reliable D call. Trimming removed 3 bases at V and 3 bases at J, with 8 bases between. Looked up from germline, CDR1 is MNHNS and CDR2 is SASEGT. This CDR3 has 14 amino acids. The DNA of the CDR3 is TGTGCCAGCAGTGAGTGGGTGCACACCGGGGAGCTGTTTTTT. Translated: CASSEWVHTGELFF.

This clonotype came up a few times. V and J are TRBV10-3 and TRBJ2-1; 11 bases fit TRBD2. In germline, CDR1 is ENHRY, CDR2 SYGVKD. This CDR3 has 14 amino acids. V lost 7 bases and J lost 6; bases outside the gene matches: 5. The CDR3: CAIKALAGGNEQFF. In DNA, the CDR3 is TGTGCCATCAAAGCCCTAGCGGGAGGCAATGAGCAGTTCTTC.

This clonotype was seen a few times. The rearrangement uses TRBV12-3 or TRBV12-4 and TRBJ2-5; no clear D gene. The length of the CDR3 is 11 residues. Trimming pared 6 bases from V and 5 bases from J, leaving 7 bases between. Here the CDR3 DNA reads TGTGCCAGCAGGGGATTGGAGACCCAGTACTTC. Protein sequence: CASRGLETQYF.

This clonotype came up a few times. The chain combines TRBV10-3 with TRBJ2-3; 11 nucleotides match TRBD1. There are 15 residues in the CDR3. Germline CDR1 reads ENHRY; CDR2 reads SYGVKD. The V and J ends lost 6 bases and 3 bases, in that order; junction bases with no gene match: 5. Here the CDR3 reads CAIRDGTGGTDTQYF. CDR3 sequence (DNA): TGTGCCATCAGGGACGGGACAGGGGGAACAGATACGCAGTATTTT.

This clonotype has only a few counts. The chain carries TRBV30 and TRBJ2-7; 8 bases align to TRBD2. The CDR3 is 14 residues long. V lost 4 bases and J lost 3; bases outside the gene matches: 8. Germline V gene sequence: CDR1 GTSNPN, CDR2 SVGIG (reference sequence). CDR3 sequence reads: CAWNSAGGYYEQYF. CDR3 nucleotide sequence: TGTGCCTGGAATTCGGCGGGAGGCTACTACGAGCAGTACTTC.

Only a few counts were recorded for this clonotype. This chain links TRBV6-1 with TRBJ1-1, with unresolved D. Deletions cut 4 bases from V and 8 bases from J, with 5 bases between. The CDR3 sequence is 10 residues long. The germline gives CDR1 MNHNS, CDR2 SASEGT. CDR3 nucleotides: TGTGCCAGCAGTGTCGGCGAAGCTTTCTTT. It specifies CASSVGEAFF.

This clonotype was seen ten or more times. This chain joins TRBV20-1 and TRBJ1-5; D unresolved. The germline V and J ends were trimmed by 5 bases and 0 bases, with 11 bases remaining between them. This CDR3 has 14 amino acids. Germline V gene data show CDR1 as DFQATT and CDR2 as SNEGSKA (reference sequence). The CDR3 is CSAYRQNSNQPQHF. CDR3 nucleotide sequence: TGCAGTGCTTACCGGCAGAATAGCAATCAGCCCCAGCATTTT.

The chain joins TRBV7-2 to TRBJ2-5, with TRBD2 matching 7 bases. This CDR3 comprises 14 residues. V shed 4 bases, J shed 4 bases, and the junction held 6 bases outside the gene matches. Germline V CDR1 and CDR2: SGHTA, FQGNSA. CDR3 region: CASSSRGGRETQYF. Here the CDR3 DNA reads TGTGCCAGCAGCTCCCGCGGGGGACGAGAGACCCAGTACTTC.

This clonotype came up a few times. The rearrangement uses TRBV7-9 and TRBJ2-1, with TRBD2 identical over 9 bases. After removal of 7 bases from V and 3 bases from J, the junction contained 4 bases not matched to a gene. Germline V gene data show CDR1 as SEHNR and CDR2 as FQNEAQ (reference sequence). The CDR3 totals 14 residues. The CDR3: CASIDSGSYNEQFF. Here the CDR3 DNA reads TGTGCCAGCATTGATAGCGGGAGCTACAATGAGCAGTTCTTC.

This clonotype showed up just a few times. J is TRBJ2-2 and V is TRBV19; TRBD1 is a possible D gene (5 bases). Per the germline V gene, CDR1 is LNHDA and CDR2 is SQIVND (reference sequence). Trimming stripped 5 bases from V and 6 bases from J, with 16 bases between. This CDR3 contains 15 residues. This CDR3 reads CASSSTGLLPGELFF. In nucleotides, the CDR3 is TGTGCCAGTAGTTCAACAGGCTTATTACCCGGGGAGCTGTTTTTT.

The gene calls are TRBV20-1 and TRBJ2-7; 12 nucleotides line up with TRBD2. Losses at the gene ends were 6 bases for V and 4 bases for J; bases not matched to a gene: 7. The CDR3 sequence is 14 residues long. The germline CDR1 and CDR2 sequences are DFQATT and SNEGSKA (reference sequence). Here the CDR3 reads CSASRLAGEYEQYF. For the CDR3, the DNA is TGCAGTGCCTCGAGACTAGCGGGAGAGTACGAGCAGTACTTC.

This clonotype was seen just once. This may be a read error, as it is one base from a much larger clone. This rearrangement joins TRBV6-5 to TRBJ2-6, with TRBD1 matching over 11 bases. In germline, CDR1 is MNHEY, CDR2 SVGAGI. Trimming took 7 bases from V and 3 from J; bases not matched to a gene: 17. This CDR3 spans 20 amino acids. This CDR3 reads CASIPRVPGTGGYGANVLTF. The CDR3, as DNA: TGTGCCAGCATTCCTAGGGTCCCCGGGACAGGGGGTTATGGGGCCAACGTCCTGACTTTC.

The V gene is TRBV29-1, the J gene TRBJ1-4, with a tentative D call TRBD1 (6 bases). The CDR3 length is 13 residues. Germline CDR1 reads SQVTM; CDR2 reads ANQGSEA. V lost 6 bases to trimming and J lost 8 bases, with 16 bases between them. The CDR3 DNA sequence: TGCAGCGTCTCACAGGGAGGAGGAGAAAAACTGTTTTTT. Protein product: CSVSQGGGEKLFF. Filled out from reference TRBV29-1 and TRBJ1-4, the complete variable domain reads SAVISQKPSRDICQRGTSLTIQCQVDSQVTMMFWYRQQPGQSLTLIATANQGSEATYESGFVIDKFPISRPNLTFSTLTVSNMSPEDSSIYLCSVSQGGGEKLFFGSGTQLSVL.

This clonotype was seen repeatedly, ten times or more. The V gene is TRBV5-1, the J gene TRBJ2-3; no clear D. Deletions cut 2 bases from V and 6 bases from J, with 4 bases between. Germline V gives CDR1 SGHRS, CDR2 YFSETQ. This CDR3 contains 11 residues. The CDR3 DNA sequence: TGCGCCAGCAGCTTTCAGGATACGCAGTATTTT. It yields the protein CASSFQDTQYF.

The rearrangement uses TRBV27 and TRBJ2-1, with TRBD1 identical over 10 bases. The CDR3 spans 17 residues. Germline V gene data show CDR1 as MNHEY and CDR2 as SMNVEV (reference sequence). The junction had 15 bases not matched to a gene; V was cut back by 5 bases and J by 8 bases. CDR3 residues: CASSPGTGEVSFDEQFF. In DNA form, the CDR3 reads TGTGCCAGCAGTCCAGGGACAGGGGAAGTAAGTTTCGATGAGCAGTTCTTC.

The V and J genes are TRBV7-2 and TRBJ2-1; weak D call: TRBD1 (5 bases). The germline gives CDR1 SGHTA, CDR2 FQGNSA. The CDR3 consists of 15 residues. Trimming left V 1 base short and J 5 bases short, with 12 bases between. The CDR3 DNA is TGTGCCAGCAGCTTAGGGGGCAGGCCCAACAATGAGCAGTTCTTC. It codes for CASSLGGRPNNEQFF.